This T cell receptor beta chain derives from a study of blood T cell repertoires in COVID-19. Study-wide context: The United States, Italy and Spain provided the acute and convalescent COVID-19 samples. T cells, B-cell-depleted T cells, or PBMCs provided the cDNA or gDNA that served as material.

Original data processing: Amplification from reference gene primers served as the basis for estimated nucleated cell counts. Profiling relied on immunoSEQ multiplex PCR, and the TCRdb table lists in-frame clones only, not all of them. V and J calls and clone size are given by that table; D and trimming were obtained from the DNA. The table lists tens of thousands of clones, about nine tenths of them singletons. Germline V gene sequence: CDR1 SNHLY, CDR2 FYNNEI. The CDR3 consists of 15 residues. V lost 1 base, J lost 1 base, and 1 base stayed unmatched. Sequenced input: peripheral blood. The gene calls are TRBV2 and TRBJ1-1; 9 bases are shared with TRBD1. This TCR was recovered from a human donor with acute or convalescent COVID-19. The donor label of this sample is uncertain. This CDR3 reads CASSEEQGANTEAFF. CDR3 DNA sequence: TGTGCCAGCAGTGAAGAACAGGGGGCGAACACTGAAGCTTTCTTT.